This T cell receptor beta chain emerged from a study of response to subunit inactivated influenza vaccine. CDR1 and CDR2 from the germline V gene are SGHTA and FQGNSA. The CDR3 has 14 residues. Losses at the gene ends were 7 bases for V and 0 bases for J; bases not matched to a gene: 6. TCRdb reprocessed the RT-PCR reads via MiXCR and lists one record per CDR3 protein. The data contain 500,000 to 700,000 distinct CDR3 sequences, roughly 25% of them singletons. This sample was shared with a second study, whose subject was T cells expressing NK-cell markers. That investigation notes: A 5'RACE template switching approach incorporating UMIs was used to make TCR beta cDNA.

The chain links TRBV7-2 to TRBJ2-7, with 7 positions matching TRBD1. The sequence came from a man aged 45-60 years who received an inactivated influenza vaccine. The sequences come from CD4+ T cells sorted from PBMCs, collected 12 days after vaccination. The DNA for the CDR3 is TGTGCCAGCACCTTGGACAGGCCCTCCTACGAGCAGTACTTC. Protein: CASTLDRPSYEQYF. The full variable domain, completed using reference TRBV7-2 and TRBJ2-7, is GAGVSQSPSNKVTEKGKDVELRCDPISGHTALYWYRQSLGQGLEFLIYFQGNSAPDKSGLPSDRFSAERTGGSVSTLTIQRTQQEDSAVYLCASTLDRPSYEQYFGPGTRLTVT.